This record covers a single T cell receptor (beta chain). Germline assignment: CDR1 MNHNS and CDR2 SASEGT. V gave up 6 bases and J gave up 6 bases, with 18 bases separating them. The CDR3 loop spans 14 amino acids. The sample originates from a study of Tregs in tolerant kidney transplant recipients. The repertoire was sequenced with immunoSEQ multiplex PCR; TCRdb's copy has only in-frame clones and lacks some. The sample lists 60,000 to 70,000 clones, just under 95% occurring once. The input for sequencing was CD8+ T cells from blood, taken before the transplant. The sequence was collected from a human donor who received a combined kidney and bone marrow transplant. The chain links TRBV6-1 to TRBJ2-7; D is undetermined. CDR3 region: CASRQDPLSTEQYF. CDR3 bases: TGTGCCAGCAGGCAGGATCCTCTCTCCACCGAGCAGTACTTC.